The 21 T cell receptor beta chains listed next were all sequenced from one sample in a study of radiation and T cells in renal cell carcinoma. Time point indicated: baseline pretreatment blood. This sample's treatment: 15 Gy SBRT to primary tumor, nephrectomy 4 weeks later. Only in-frame clones appear in the TCRdb table, and some are missing; sequencing was by immunoSEQ multiplex PCR. The sample yields approximately 140,000 clones, approximately 90% seen once. The sample was blood, taken from a patient whose treatment included radiotherapy and nephrectomy. The receptor source for this set is a woman aged 70 to 79 with renal cell carcinoma.

V usage is TRBV15 and J usage is TRBJ1-5; D is ambiguous. The V end was cut by 5 bases, the J end by 2 bases, with 10 bases between. This CDR3 has 14 residues. Germline-derived CDR1 and CDR2 are LNHNV and YYDKDF (reference sequence). The CDR3 protein is CATSVISRNQPQHF. CDR3 DNA: TGTGCCACCAGCGTCATTTCCCGCAATCAGCCCCAGCATTTT.

This rearrangement joins TRBV9 to TRBJ2-2; D is undetermined. Trimming took 0 bases from V and 4 from J, leaving 13 bases between them. Germline values: CDR1 SGDLS, CDR2 YYNGEE. The CDR3 is 16 amino acids. CDR3 residues: CASSVGKGMGTGELFF. The CDR3 region has the DNA TGTGCCAGCAGCGTAGGGAAAGGGATGGGCACCGGGGAGCTGTTTTTT. Together with reference TRBV9 and TRBJ2-2, the CDR3 gives the full variable domain: DSGVTQTPKHLITATGQRVTLRCSPRSGDLSVYWYQQSLDQGLQFLIQYYNGEERAKGNILERFSAQQFPDLHSELNLSSLELGDSALYFCASSVGKGMGTGELFFGEGSRLTVL.

The chain couples TRBV5-1 to TRBJ2-1, with 13 positions matching TRBD2. Per germline, CDR1 SGHRS and CDR2 YFSETQ. The CDR3 covers 19 residues. With 4 bases clipped from V and 0 bases from J, the junction kept 10 bases outside the gene matches. The CDR3, as DNA: TGCGCCAGCAGCCCAGGACTAGCGGGGGCCCCGAGCTCCTACAATGAGCAGTTCTTC. Protein sequence: CASSPGLAGAPSSYNEQFF.

This clone was recorded once. This chain connects TRBV19 to TRBJ2-1, with 12 bases fitting TRBD2. The CDR3 length is 20 residues. Germline trimming cut 6 bases from V and 3 bases from J; bases unmatched to any gene: 18. The V gene's germline CDR1 is LNHDA and CDR2 SQIVND (reference sequence). CDR3 protein: CASRGLLAGGLNSRYNEQFF. The CDR3 DNA reads as TGTGCCAGTAGGGGACTGCTAGCGGGGGGGCTCAATTCCCGCTACAATGAGCAGTTCTTC.

Here the CDR3 reads CASSLIPGGGYTF. For the CDR3, the DNA is TGTGCCAGCAGCTTAATACCCGGGGGTGGCTACACCTTC. This sequence joins TRBV7-3 and TRBJ1-2; the D gene is possibly TRBD1 (5 bases). The CDR3 length is 13 residues. V was trimmed by 1 base and J by 7 bases, leaving 10 bases between them. Germline V CDR1 and CDR2: SGHTA, FQGTGA.

The table lists this clone with a few counts. V usage is TRBV7-9 and J usage is TRBJ2-2, with 9 bases identical to TRBD2. With 2 bases clipped from V and 10 bases from J, the junction kept 8 bases outside the gene matches. The germline CDR1 and CDR2 sequences are SEHNR and FQNEAQ (reference sequence). This CDR3 region has 15 residues. The CDR3 reads CASSLFSGGSPELFF. CDR3 coding DNA: TGTGCCAGCAGCTTATTTAGCGGGGGCTCCCCGGAGCTGTTTTTT. The entire variable domain, with the rest obtained from reference TRBV7-9 and TRBJ2-2, is as follows: DTGVSQNPRHKITKRGQNVTFRCDPISEHNRLYWYRQTLGQGPEFLTYFQNEAQLEKSRLLSDRFSAERPKGSFSTLEIQRTEQGDSAMYLCASSLFSGGSPELFFGEGSRLTVL.

The V and J genes are TRBV7-9 and TRBJ1-2; a weak D match, TRBD1 (5 bases). The V gene's germline CDR1 is SEHNR and CDR2 FQNEAQ (reference sequence). The CDR3 totals 12 residues. Trimming shortened V by 3 bases and J by 8 bases, and 10 bases separated the two germline ends. The CDR3 here is CASSLEGKGYTF. The DNA of the CDR3 is TGTGCCAGCAGCTTGGAGGGGAAGGGCTACACCTTC.

The chain recombines TRBV28 with TRBJ2-1; 8 bases are shared with TRBD2. Germline lookup yields CDR1 MDHEN and CDR2 SYDVKM. V shed 7 bases, J shed 4 bases, and the junction held 12 bases outside the gene matches. This CDR3 has 16 amino acids. The CDR3 DNA sequence: TGTGCCAGCACTGAACGGGCGGGGGGCCAATACAATGAGCAGTTCTTC. Encoded protein: CASTERAGGQYNEQFF.

The chain employs TRBV30 and TRBJ1-2; D uncertain. The germline V gene encodes CDR1 GTSNPN and CDR2 SVGIG (reference sequence). This CDR3 has 12 amino acids. Trimming removed 2 bases at V and 6 bases at J, with 10 bases between. CDR3: CAWSPDNHGYTF. The CDR3 bases are TGTGCCTGGAGTCCAGACAACCATGGCTACACCTTC. Using reference TRBV30 and TRBJ1-2 for the parts outside the CDR3, the full variable domain is SQTIHQWPATLVQPVGSPLSLECTVEGTSNPNLYWYRQAAGRGLQLLFYSVGIGQISSEVPQNLSASRPQDRQFILSSKKLLLSDSGFYLCAWSPDNHGYTFGSGTRLTVV.

V is TRBV28 and J is TRBJ2-3; 7 nucleotides agree with TRBD1. V was clipped by 5 bases and J by 4 bases; unmatched bases: 6. The CDR3 consists of 14 residues. Germline CDR1 and CDR2: MDHEN and SYDVKM. For the CDR3, the DNA is TGTGCCAGCAGTCCCCCAGGGACAGCAGATACGCAGTATTTT. Translated, it gives CASSPPGTADTQYF.

The rearrangement links TRBV11-3 to TRBJ2-5, with 12 bases matching TRBD2. Trimming took 2 bases from V and 1 from J; bases not matched to a gene: 11. Germline V gives CDR1 SGHNT, CDR2 YENEEA. The CDR3 contains 19 residues. The CDR3 DNA sequence: TGTGCCAGCAGCTTATGGGGGAGCGCGACTAGCGGGGGCCAAGAGACCCAGTACTTC. Its translation: CASSLWGSATSGGQETQYF.

This chain uses TRBV6-6 with TRBJ2-5; unclear D gene. This CDR3 has 12 residues. V dropped 2 bases and J dropped 3 bases, with 4 bases sitting between them. Germline V gene sequence: CDR1 MNHNY, CDR2 SVGAGI (reference sequence). CDR3 loop: CASSYVEETQYF. In DNA form, the CDR3 reads TGTGCCAGCAGTTACGTGGAAGAGACCCAGTACTTC.

Of note for this clone: Within the sample, other DNA sequences also encode this same CDR3. This sequence joins TRBV9 and TRBJ2-7; TRBD1 matches 8 bases. V lost 0 bases, J lost 3 bases, and 2 bases stayed unmatched. Per the germline V gene, CDR1 is SGDLS and CDR2 is YYNGEE. The CDR3 extends over 14 amino acids. Here the CDR3 reads CASSVATGGYEQYF. Here the CDR3 DNA reads TGTGCCAGCAGCGTAGCTACAGGGGGCTACGAGCAGTACTTC. The complete variable domain, with remaining parts taken from reference TRBV9 and TRBJ2-7, reads DSGVTQTPKHLITATGQRVTLRCSPRSGDLSVYWYQQSLDQGLQFLIQYYNGEERAKGNILERFSAQQFPDLHSELNLSSLELGDSALYFCASSVATGGYEQYFGPGTRLTVT.

The chain couples TRBV18 to TRBJ2-7; TRBD1 agrees at 8 bases. V lost 1 base to trimming and J lost 4 bases; unmatched junction nucleotides: 9. The germline gives CDR1 KGHSH, CDR2 LQKENI. This CDR3 spans 16 amino acids. As DNA, the CDR3 is TGTGCCAGCTCACCACTACTAGACAGGGGAAATTACGAGCAGTACTTC. This translates into CASSPLLDRGNYEQYF.

The rearrangement links TRBV27 to TRBJ2-2; D gene unclear. The germline CDR1 and CDR2 sequences are MNHEY and SMNVEV (reference sequence). V shed 6 bases and J shed 3 bases, with 11 bases lying between them. There are 14 residues in the CDR3. The CDR3 nucleotides read TGTGCCAGCAGGGAACACTTCGACACCGGGGAGCTGTTTTTT. This sequence encodes CASREHFDTGELFF.

This clone appeared a single time. The V call is TRBV19, the J call TRBJ1-5; TRBD1 might be the D (5 bases). The CDR3 extends over 14 amino acids. Germline CDR1 reads LNHDA; CDR2 reads SQIVND (reference sequence). Between the trimmed V and J ends, which lost 5 bases and 6 bases, there was a span of 14 bases. The CDR3 DNA reads as TGTGCCAGTAGTCCGGCAGGGCGGTTTCAGCCCCAGCATTTT. It codes for CASSPAGRFQPQHF.

This clone has a single count. The chain has TRBV10-3 and TRBJ2-3; the D call may be TRBD1 or TRBD2 (6 bases each). The germline V gene has CDR1 ENHRY and CDR2 SYGVKD. V was trimmed by 8 bases and J by 4 bases, leaving 13 bases between them. The CDR3 is made up of 13 amino acids. This CDR3 is CAIGSGGPDTQYF. Written as DNA, the CDR3 is TGTGCCATCGGCAGTGGGGGGCCAGATACGCAGTATTTT.

This clone was seen ten or more times. The CDR3 DNA is TGTGCCAGCAGCCCTGGGACGGTCAATCAGCCCCAGCATTTT. This encodes CASSPGTVNQPQHF. This chain uses TRBV2 with TRBJ1-5, with D possibly TRBD1 on 5 matching bases. CDR1 SNHLY and CDR2 FYNNEI come from the germline V gene. The CDR3 runs 14 residues. V gave up 6 bases and J gave up 3 bases, with 12 bases separating them.

The gene calls are TRBV5-1 and TRBJ2-7, with TRBD2 identical over 12 bases. The germline CDR1 and CDR2 sequences are SGHRS and YFSETQ. The CDR3 length is 17 residues. V shed 4 bases, J shed 4 bases, and the junction held 12 bases outside the gene matches. The CDR3 region is CASSRIVPSGGAYEQYF. The CDR3, as DNA: TGCGCCAGCAGCCGCATAGTTCCTAGCGGGGGGGCTTACGAGCAGTACTTC.

This sequence joins TRBV10-3 and TRBJ1-4; a weak D match, TRBD1 (5 bases). From germline, CDR1 is ENHRY and CDR2 SYGVKD. This CDR3 contains 16 residues. V was pared by 7 bases and J by 0 bases, with 15 bases between. DNA for the CDR3: TGTGCCATCAAGGGCCAGGGCTCGGCAACTAATGAAAAACTGTTTTTT. Protein sequence: CAIKGQGSATNEKLFF.

This chain connects TRBV28 to TRBJ1-3; 8 nucleotides line up with TRBD1. CDR3 size: 15 residues. The ends lost 5 bases at V and 2 bases at J; junction bases unmatched: 5. The germline CDR1 and CDR2 sequences are MDHEN and SYDVKM. The DNA of the CDR3 is TGTGCCAGCAGTGCCCAGACAGGGGCTGGAAACACCATATATTTT. This encodes CASSAQTGAGNTIYF.